The text below deals with one T cell receptor beta chain. The source of the sample is a study of PD-L1 blockade in urothelial cancer. Sequenced by immunoSEQ multiplex PCR; TCRdb stores in-frame clones only, minus some. The sample has around 100,000 clones, roughly nine tenths seen once. There are 12 residues in the CDR3. CDR1 is SQVTM and CDR2 is ANQGSEA in the germline V gene. V was clipped by 1 base and J by 4 bases, with 7 bases between them. The material was PBMCs, obtained around atezolizumab (anti-PD-L1) treatment. This TCR was recovered from a woman older than 75 with urothelial cancer. This chain links TRBV29-1 with TRBJ1-1; D remains ambiguous. The chain's CDR3 is CSVEGLATEAFF. The CDR3, as DNA: TGCAGCGTTGAAGGGTTGGCCACTGAAGCTTTCTTT.